This T cell receptor beta chain was documented in a study of shared clonotypes between healthy human individuals. Study-level results: Naive CD4 clonotype sharing across a handful of donors was about 5%. The low donor count limited represented genetic and exposure-history diversity. The authors sampled blood alone, and tissue repertoires likely differ.

Original handling: Filtering differed because ImmunoSEQ produced junction-only sequences that carried no quality scores. Profiling relied on immunoSEQ multiplex PCR, and the TCRdb table lists in-frame clones only, not all of them. For V, J and clone size, that table is used; D and trimming come from the DNA. The sample shows millions of clones, 90% to 95% of them seen only once. CDR3 length: 14 amino acids. CDR1 MDHEN and CDR2 SYDVKM come from the germline V gene. The V end was cut by 5 bases, the J end by 7 bases, with 15 bases between. A remark on this clone: As yet, its antigen is unknown.

This receptor was taken from a man in his late teens or twenties in good health. The chain combines TRBV28 with TRBJ2-1, with D tentatively TRBD2 (7 bases). The sequenced material came from naive CD4+ T cells sorted from blood. Subset denoted: CD45RA+ positively selected. The CDR3 reads CASSTPGGRNEQFF. CDR3 nucleotides: TGTGCCAGCAGTACCCCCGGGGGGCGTAATGAGCAGTTCTTC.